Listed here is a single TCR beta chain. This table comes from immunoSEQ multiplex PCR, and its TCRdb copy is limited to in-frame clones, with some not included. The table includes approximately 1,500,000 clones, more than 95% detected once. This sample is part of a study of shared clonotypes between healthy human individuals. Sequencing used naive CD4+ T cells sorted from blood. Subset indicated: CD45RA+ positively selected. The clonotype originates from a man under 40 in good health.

The chain's CDR3 is CASSPIMTGFTEAFF. In DNA, the CDR3 is TGTGCCAGCAGTCCGATTATGACAGGGTTCACTGAAGCTTTCTTT. The V call is TRBV28, the J call TRBJ1-1; 7 bases fit TRBD1. Germline values: CDR1 MDHEN, CDR2 SYDVKM. V shed 5 bases and J 4 bases; nucleotides not matched to a gene: 10. This CDR3 contains 15 residues.